This T cell receptor beta chain was sequenced during a study of blood T cell repertoires in COVID-19. Across the whole study: The samples span acute and convalescent COVID-19 from the United States, Italy and Spain. From T cells, B-cell-depleted T cells, or PBMCs came the material, which was cDNA or gDNA.

V was trimmed by 5 bases and J by 8 bases, leaving 14 bases between them. Germline lookup yields CDR1 MDHEN and CDR2 SYDVKM. This CDR3 region has 13 residues. Per the original data handling: Quantification of nucleated cells was approximated via reference gene primer amplification. Produced via immunoSEQ multiplex PCR; TCRdb's table is partial and in-frame only. The V and J calls and clone size come from that table; D and trimming were worked out from the DNA. The sample shows roughly 380,000 clones, 85% of them seen only once. The source of this sequence is a woman aged 18-29 years with acute or convalescent COVID-19. Specimen: peripheral blood. This chain uses TRBV28 with TRBJ2-3; D remains unclear. In DNA, the CDR3 is TGTGCCAGCAGTGTAGGCGCGGAGACTACGCAGTATTTT. Its protein product is CASSVGAETTQYF.